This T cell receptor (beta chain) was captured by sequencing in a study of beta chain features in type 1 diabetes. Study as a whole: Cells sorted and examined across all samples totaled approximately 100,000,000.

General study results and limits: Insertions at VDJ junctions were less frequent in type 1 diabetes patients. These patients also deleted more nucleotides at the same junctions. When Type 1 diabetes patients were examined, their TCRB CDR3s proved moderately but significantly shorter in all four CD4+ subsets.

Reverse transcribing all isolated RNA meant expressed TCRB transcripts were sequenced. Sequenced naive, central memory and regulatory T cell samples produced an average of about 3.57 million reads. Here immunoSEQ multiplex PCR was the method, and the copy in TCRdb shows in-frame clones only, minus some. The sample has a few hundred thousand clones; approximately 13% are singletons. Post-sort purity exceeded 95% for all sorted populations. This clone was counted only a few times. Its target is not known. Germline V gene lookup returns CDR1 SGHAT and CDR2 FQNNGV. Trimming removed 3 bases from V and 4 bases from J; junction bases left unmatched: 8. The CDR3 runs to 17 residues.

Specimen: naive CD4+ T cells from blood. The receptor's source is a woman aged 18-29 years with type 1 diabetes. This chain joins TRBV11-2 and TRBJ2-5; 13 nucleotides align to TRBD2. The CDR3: CASSFDMGLAGRETQYF. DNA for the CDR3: TGTGCCAGCAGCTTCGACATGGGACTAGCGGGAAGAGAGACCCAGTACTTC.